Here is one T cell receptor beta chain with its context. Its antigen is currently unknown. The CDR3 is 14 amino acids. Trimming stripped 2 bases from V and 8 bases from J, with 12 bases between. Per the germline V gene, CDR1 is MNHEY and CDR2 is SVGAGI. This entry belongs to a study of CD8 T cells in ankylosing spondylitis. Study findings and constraints: Within ankylosing spondylitis blood, a TCR beta motif made up of fewer than ten highly homologous variants appeared to be characteristic. With a CD8+ phenotype, disease-linked clones were relatively rare in peripheral blood. Matched ankylosing spondylitis synovial fluid reportedly contained a significantly enriched population of disease-linked clones. In reactive arthritis synovial fluid and blood, some motif variants had been reported before.

Quantitative 5'-RACE with molecular barcodes produced the TCR beta libraries. TCRdb re-called the 5' RACE reads with MiXCR, one entry per CDR3 protein. Of some 700,000 distinct CDR3 sequences in the sample, under 20% are singletons; the top ten hold over 15%. This TCR was recovered from a male donor with ankylosing spondylitis. Material: blood, either unsorted or a sorted T cell fraction (not recorded which). The J gene is TRBJ1-4, the V gene TRBV6-5, with D unresolved. CDR3 residues: CASSYGRVGEKLFF. DNA for the CDR3: TGTGCCAGCAGTTACGGGAGGGTAGGGGAAAAACTGTTTTTT.